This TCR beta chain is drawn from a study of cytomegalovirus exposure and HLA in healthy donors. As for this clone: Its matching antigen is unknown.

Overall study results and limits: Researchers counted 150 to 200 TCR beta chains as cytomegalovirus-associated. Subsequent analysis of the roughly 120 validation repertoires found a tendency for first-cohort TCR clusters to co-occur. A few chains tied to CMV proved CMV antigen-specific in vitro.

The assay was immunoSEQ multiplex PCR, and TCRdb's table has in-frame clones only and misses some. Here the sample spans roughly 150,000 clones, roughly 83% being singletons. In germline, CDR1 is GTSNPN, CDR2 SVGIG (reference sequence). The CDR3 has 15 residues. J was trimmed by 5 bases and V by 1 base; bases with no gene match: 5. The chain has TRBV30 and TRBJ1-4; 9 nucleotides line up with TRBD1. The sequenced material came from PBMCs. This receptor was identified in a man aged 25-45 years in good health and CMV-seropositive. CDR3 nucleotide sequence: TGTGCCTGGAGTGGGACAGGGGTATCCAATGAAAAACTGTTTTTT. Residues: CAWSGTGVSNEKLFF.